The next 15 T cell receptor beta chains were all read from a single sample in a study of cytomegalovirus exposure and HLA in healthy donors. Researchers ran the PCR with 60 Vbeta and 13 Jbeta primers. Profiled with immunoSEQ multiplex PCR; TCRdb holds only in-frame clones, not every one. The table lists some 170,000 clones, 70% to 90% of them singletons. Sequenced: PBMCs. Receptors were obtained from a woman between 25 and 40 years old in good health and CMV-seropositive.

The genes are TRBV7-6 and TRBJ2-5; D ambiguous. There are 12 residues in the CDR3. V lost 4 bases and J 5 bases, leaving 8 bases between the germline ends. The V gene's germline CDR1 is SGHVS and CDR2 FNYEAQ. DNA of the CDR3: TGTGCCAGCAGCTCCGAGGCCGAGACCCAGTACTTC. Residues: CASSSEAETQYF.

The chain couples TRBV11-2 to TRBJ2-7; D possibly corresponds to TRBD1 (6 bases). The V end was cut by 5 bases, the J end by 2 bases, with 10 bases between. The CDR3 loop spans 13 amino acids. The germline gives CDR1 SGHAT, CDR2 FQNNGV. Written as DNA, the CDR3 is TGTGCCAGCAGCCCCAGGGGAACCTACGAGCAGTACTTC. This codes for CASSPRGTYEQYF.

This clone was observed a handful of times. The genes are TRBV10-3 and TRBJ2-4, with TRBD2 matching over 10 bases. This CDR3 is 18 amino acids long. J lost 8 bases, V lost 2 bases, and 15 bases had no gene match. The germline gives CDR1 ENHRY, CDR2 SYGVKD. The CDR3: CAISERGLAGAGVDIQYF. In nucleotides, the CDR3 is TGTGCCATCAGTGAGAGGGGGCTAGCGGGGGCGGGTGTGGACATTCAGTACTTC.

The chain couples TRBV5-5 to TRBJ1-1; tentatively, D is TRBD1 (6 bases). The CDR3 contains 16 residues. CDR1 and CDR2 (germline): SGHKS, YYEKEE (reference sequence). Deletions cut 1 base from V and 1 base from J, with 14 bases between. DNA for the CDR3: TGTGCCAGCAGCTTGTTACCAGGGGAAGGGAACACTGAAGCTTTCTTT. Translation: CASSLLPGEGNTEAFF.

The chain recombines TRBV5-5 with TRBJ2-1, with D unclear. Germline values: CDR1 SGHKS, CDR2 YYEKEE (reference sequence). This CDR3 is 14 amino acids long. Trimming left V 3 bases short and J 0 bases short, with 7 bases between. CDR3 loop: CASSYRVSYNEQFF. The CDR3 DNA is TGTGCCAGCAGCTACCGGGTCTCCTACAATGAGCAGTTCTTC.

The chain combines TRBV7-9 with TRBJ1-2; 7 bases are a match to TRBD1. The CDR3 totals 14 residues. Germline values: CDR1 SEHNR, CDR2 FQNEAQ (reference sequence). V lost 4 bases and J lost 6; bases outside the gene matches: 8. The CDR3 region has the DNA TGTGCCAGCAGCTCGTACAGCCAGGGGGATGGCTACACCTTC. This encodes CASSSYSQGDGYTF.

V usage is TRBV6-6 and J usage is TRBJ1-1; D ambiguous. This CDR3 region has 13 residues. Trimming removed 0 bases from V and 7 bases from J, with 9 bases in between. The germline V gene encodes CDR1 MNHNY and CDR2 SVGAGI (reference sequence). CDR3 in amino acids: CASSYSSRHEAFF. For the CDR3, the DNA is TGTGCCAGCAGTTACTCCAGCCGACATGAAGCTTTCTTT.

This clone was observed once. The V and J genes are TRBV5-6 and TRBJ1-2; TRBD1 might be the D (5 bases). V was pared by 0 bases and J by 12 bases, with 12 bases between. Germline CDR1 SGHDT, CDR2 YYEEEE. The CDR3 is made up of 12 amino acids. The CDR3 protein is CASSLETRGDTF. As DNA, the CDR3 is TGTGCCAGCAGCTTGGAAACCCGGGGGGACACCTTC.

The J gene is TRBJ2-1, the V gene TRBV6-5; tentatively, D is TRBD1 (6 bases). The germline CDR1 and CDR2 sequences are MNHEY and SVGAGI. The CDR3 runs to 15 residues. V shed 0 bases and J shed 15 bases, with 21 bases lying between them. In DNA, the CDR3 is TGTGCCAGCAGTTACTCCCTAGGACAGTCAGGCCCCACGTTCTTC. Translated: CASSYSLGQSGPTFF.

This clone showed up just once. This rearrangement joins TRBV28 to TRBJ2-1; 8 positions match TRBD2. This CDR3 is 13 amino acids long. Unmatched junction bases numbered 7, after V lost 6 bases and J lost 9 bases. Germline values: CDR1 MDHEN, CDR2 SYDVKM. The CDR3 spells CASRPPGLVEQFF. As DNA, the CDR3 is TGTGCCAGCAGACCACCGGGACTAGTTGAGCAGTTCTTC.

The CDR3, as DNA: TGTGCCAGCAGGAGGACAGGGGAGGGCTACACCTTC. It yields the protein CASRRTGEGYTF. This sequence joins TRBV28 and TRBJ1-2, with 9 bases identical to TRBD1. CDR3 size: 12 residues. The V segment lost 6 bases and the J segment 8 bases; nucleotides outside the gene matches: 4. Germline CDR1 is MDHEN and CDR2 is SYDVKM.

The V gene is TRBV5-1, the J gene TRBJ1-4, with TRBD1 identical over 11 bases. With 5 bases clipped from V and 2 bases from J, the junction kept 5 bases outside the gene matches. This CDR3 spans 16 amino acids. The V gene's germline CDR1 is SGHRS and CDR2 YFSETQ. DNA of the CDR3: TGCGCCAGCAGAGAGGGACAGGGGGACACTAATGAAAAACTGTTTTTT. Translated: CASREGQGDTNEKLFF.

The V gene is TRBV2, the J gene TRBJ1-6; tentatively, D is TRBD1 (5 bases). Germline V CDR1 and CDR2: SNHLY, FYNNEI. The CDR3 is made up of 14 amino acids. V was trimmed by 6 bases and J by 0 bases, leaving 6 bases between them. CDR3 protein: CASRGLSYNSPLHF. The CDR3 DNA follows: TGTGCCAGCAGGGGACTCTCCTATAATTCACCCCTCCACTTT. The variable domain in full, with the rest retrieved from reference TRBV2 and TRBJ1-6, is EPEVTQTPSHQVTQMGQEVILRCVPISNHLYFYWYRQILGQKVEFLVSFYNNEISEKSEIFDDQFSVERPDGSNFTLKIRSTKLEDSAMYFCASRGLSYNSPLHFGNGTRLTVT.

The table lists this clone with a count of one. The chain has TRBV9 and TRBJ1-2, with D possibly being TRBD1 (6 bases). CDR1 and CDR2 (germline): SGDLS, YYNGEE. Trimming took 2 bases from V and 0 from J, leaving 17 bases between them. CDR3 size: 17 residues. Here the CDR3 reads CASSVNTGQLTNYGYTF. The CDR3 coding sequence is TGTGCCAGCAGCGTCAACACCGGACAGCTCACTAACTATGGCTACACCTTC.

The chain joins TRBV28 to TRBJ2-7, with TRBD1 matching over 7 bases. Germline CDR1 MDHEN, CDR2 SYDVKM. The trim removed 2 bases at V and 3 bases at J, leaving 4 bases unmatched. CDR3 length equals 14 residues. CDR3 protein: CASSLEGGFYEQYF. For the CDR3, the DNA is TGTGCCAGCAGTTTAGAAGGGGGCTTCTACGAGCAGTACTTC.